These 14 T cell receptor beta chains were sequenced from one sample in a study of early T cells in non-severe SARS-CoV-2 infection. TCRdb reprocessed the 5' RACE reads with MiXCR, giving one entry per CDR3 protein. The sample shows 35,000 to 45,000 distinct CDR3 sequences, 5.5% to 6.5% of them seen only once. The specimen sequenced was whole blood. Receptors originate from an adult who was a healthcare worker with PCR-confirmed SARS-CoV-2 infection or an uninfected control (not recorded which).

This clonotype was counted at least ten times. The chain uses TRBV5-1 and TRBJ2-5, with a tentative D call TRBD1 (6 bases). CDR3 length: 15 residues. Trimming pared 0 bases from V and 4 bases from J, leaving 13 bases between. In germline, CDR1 is SGHRS, CDR2 YFSETQ. The CDR3 reads CASSLDRAGAETQYF. DNA of the CDR3: TGCGCCAGCAGCTTGGACAGGGCGGGTGCAGAGACCCAGTACTTC.

This clonotype was found many times. In DNA form, the CDR3 reads TGTGCCAGTAGGTCATCTCAGGGGTCACCAAGGAACACTGAAGCTTTCTTT. Translation gives CASRSSQGSPRNTEAFF. The chain is built from TRBV19 and TRBJ1-1; perhaps TRBD1 as D (6 bases). V shed 6 bases and J shed 1 base, with 21 bases lying between them. Germline lookup yields CDR1 LNHDA and CDR2 SQIVND (reference sequence). The CDR3 spans 17 residues.

Ten or more counts support this clonotype. J is TRBJ1-5 and V is TRBV5-1; D may be TRBD1 (5 bases). The CDR3 is 14 amino acids. Between the trimmed V and J ends, which lost 4 bases and 2 bases, there was a span of 10 bases. CDR1 SGHRS and CDR2 YFSETQ come from the germline V gene. CDR3 sequence: CASSAQGGNQPQHF. CDR3 nucleotides: TGCGCCAGCAGCGCGCAGGGAGGCAATCAGCCCCAGCATTTT.

This clonotype was seen more than once but under ten times. The genes are TRBV29-1 and TRBJ2-1; D remains unclear. The CDR3 has 14 residues. The germline V gene has CDR1 SQVTM and CDR2 ANQGSEA. V was clipped by 2 bases and J by 2 bases, with 10 bases between them. The CDR3 sequence is CSVETASTYNEQFF. The CDR3, as DNA: TGCAGCGTTGAAACGGCCTCCACCTACAATGAGCAGTTCTTC.

In this sample, this clonotype turned up many times. The chain has TRBV27 and TRBJ1-6; 9 bases align to TRBD1. The ends lost 6 bases at V and 9 bases at J; junction bases unmatched: 12. The CDR3 covers 16 residues. CDR1 and CDR2 from the germline V gene are MNHEY and SMNVEV (reference sequence). The CDR3 region has the DNA TGTGCCAGCAGCCAAATTACCACAGGGGGCTCTTCACCCCTCCACTTT. It codes for CASSQITTGGSSPLHF.

In this sample, this clonotype turned up many times. The chain is built from TRBV11-2 and TRBJ2-2; D gene ambiguous. Trimming stripped 6 bases from V and 4 bases from J, with 3 bases between. The CDR3 covers 11 residues. Germline V CDR1 and CDR2: SGHAT, FQNNGV. DNA of the CDR3: TGTGCCAGCAGGTTCACCGGGGAGCTGTTTTTT. Translation: CASRFTGELFF.

This clonotype was counted at least ten times. The V call is TRBV18, the J call TRBJ2-3; D may be TRBD1 (7 bases). V dropped 5 bases and J dropped 1 base, with 13 bases sitting between them. Germline V gene lookup returns CDR1 KGHSH and CDR2 LQKENI. The CDR3 spans 15 residues. CDR3 DNA: TGTGCCAGCTCATTGGAGGGGGCCGGCACAGATACGCAGTATTTT. Translation gives CASSLEGAGTDTQYF.

This clonotype was seen a few times. The J gene is TRBJ1-1, the V gene TRBV6-5; the D gene is possibly TRBD1 (5 bases). V was shortened by 5 bases and J by 1 base, with 11 bases between the two germline ends. CDR1 and CDR2 from the germline V gene are MNHEY and SVGAGI. The length of the CDR3 is 14 residues. The CDR3 sequence: CASSPGRENTEAFF. The CDR3 DNA sequence: TGTGCCAGCAGTCCGGGCAGGGAGAACACTGAAGCTTTCTTT.

In regard to this clonotype: The conserved phenylalanine or tryptophan is not found at the CDR3 terminus, so this likely reflects a read error. This sequence joins TRBV4-3 and TRBJ2-3; 9 nucleotides line up with TRBD2. V gave up 0 bases and J gave up 4 bases; unmatched junction bases: 5. The CDR3 contains 16 residues. CDR1 and CDR2 (germline): LGHNA, YSLEER. CDR3 nucleotides: TGCGCCAGCAGCCAAGATCCCGGCGGGGGGGCAGATACGCAGTATTCT. This translates into CASSQDPGGGADTQYS.

This clonotype has a handful of counts. The chain has TRBV4-3 and TRBJ2-7; D could derive from TRBD1 or TRBD2 (5 bases each). This CDR3 contains 16 residues. Germline loops: CDR1 LGHNA, CDR2 YSLEER. V lost 0 bases to trimming and J lost 0 bases, with 12 bases between them. DNA for the CDR3: TGCGCCAGCAGCCAAGATGCGGTGGGGGACTCCTACGAGCAGTACTTC. It is translated as CASSQDAVGDSYEQYF.

The chain recombines TRBV3-1 with TRBJ2-3; D remains ambiguous. The length of the CDR3 is 14 residues. Trimming shortened V by 2 bases and J by 9 bases, and 15 bases separated the two germline ends. The germline V gene has CDR1 LGHDT and CDR2 YNNKEL (reference sequence). CDR3 region: CASSQLGLAGTQYF. CDR3 DNA: TGTGCCAGCAGCCAACTCGGCCTGGCAGGCACGCAGTATTTT.

The rearrangement links TRBV3-1 to TRBJ2-1, with TRBD2 matching over 8 bases. Germline V gene sequence: CDR1 LGHDT, CDR2 YNNKEL (reference sequence). The CDR3 is 14 amino acids. Trimming cost V 1 base and J 5 bases; bases outside gene matches: 1. The CDR3 DNA is TGTGCCAGCAGCCAAGGACTAGCGAACAATGAGCAGTTCTTC. Translating gives CASSQGLANNEQFF.

This clonotype came up a few times. V gene TRBV6-6 combines with J gene TRBJ2-6, with 7 nucleotides matching TRBD1. The germline V gene has CDR1 MNHNY and CDR2 SVGAGI (reference sequence). With 10 bases clipped from V and 4 bases from J, the junction kept 7 bases outside the gene matches. The CDR3 consists of 14 residues. The CDR3 DNA follows: TGTGCCATCTCACAGGGGACGGGGGCCAACGTCCTGACTTTC. Translation gives CAISQGTGANVLTF.

This clonotype was recorded a few times. J is TRBJ1-2 and V is TRBV28; 7 bases align to TRBD1. V lost 4 bases and J lost 2; bases outside the gene matches: 1. This CDR3 is 13 amino acids long. Germline CDR1 is MDHEN and CDR2 is SYDVKM. The CDR3 loop is CASSWGQNYGYTF. CDR3 coding DNA: TGTGCCAGCAGTTGGGGACAGAACTATGGCTACACCTTC.